This is a list of T cell receptor beta chains from one sample in a study of regulatory T cells in long-lasting Graves disease. From the multiplex PCR reads, TCRdb called clonotypes with MiXCR, one entry per CDR3 protein. The sample has about 350,000 distinct CDR3 sequences; roughly 17% are singletons. These records were also assigned to another study, of T cells in Graves' hyperthyroidism and ophthalmopathy.

The source was peripheral blood mononuclear cells (PBMCs), collected at new diagnosis, from a patient treated with antithyroid drugs. The receptor source for this set is a man aged 35 to 55 with Graves disease. Each CDR3 is given with its conserved first and last residue. The order of the fields is V gene, clone size, J gene, CDR3 length, D gene, CDR3 DNA, CDR3 protein. A D gene is named only where the DNA matches it firmly. Size is stated for part of the rows, as once, few or many counts, or as a class when the clone is expanded.

v_gene: TRBV2
abundance: many
j_gene: TRBJ2-5
len: 9
d_gene: NA
CDR3nt: TGTGCCAGCGGGGAGACCCAGTACTTC
CDR3aa: CASGETQYF

v_gene: TRBV28
abundance: once
j_gene: TRBJ1-2
len: 15
d_gene: NA
CDR3nt: TGTGCCAGCAGTGGGGGGGCTGACCGGGTTAGGGGCTACACCTTC
CDR3aa: CASSGGADRVRGYTF

v_gene: TRBV20-1
abundance: NA
j_gene: TRBJ1-1
len: 15
d_gene: NA
CDR3nt: TGCAGTGGCCGCGTGGGCAGGGCCCCCATCGTTGAAGCTTTCTTT
CDR3aa: CSGRVGRAPIVEAFF

v_gene: TRBV14
abundance: once
j_gene: TRBJ2-7
len: 15
d_gene: NA
CDR3nt: TGTGCCAGCAGCTACGGACAAGGGAATTACCACGAGCAGTACTTC
CDR3aa: CASSYGQGNYHEQYF

v_gene: TRBV20-1
abundance: many
j_gene: TRBJ1-1
len: 15
d_gene: NA
CDR3nt: TGCAGTGCTAGAACGCCGATCTTATTGAACACTGAAGCTTTCTTT
CDR3aa: CSARTPILLNTEAFF

v_gene: TRBV9
abundance: NA
j_gene: TRBJ2-1
len: 14
d_gene: NA
CDR3nt: TGTGCCAGCAGCGTAGGGGGGACCAACAATGAGCAGTTCTTC
CDR3aa: CASSVGGTNNEQFF

v_gene: TRBV2
abundance: many
j_gene: TRBJ1-6
len: 14
d_gene: NA
CDR3nt: TGTGCCAGCAGCCTACAGGGTTCTAATTCACCCCTCCACTTT
CDR3aa: CASSLQGSNSPLHF

v_gene: TRBV28
abundance: NA
j_gene: TRBJ2-7
len: 15
d_gene: NA
CDR3nt: TGTGCCAGCAGTTTAGTGGGCAGGGAGTTCTACGAGCAGTACTTC
CDR3aa: CASSLVGREFYEQYF

v_gene: TRBV2
abundance: many
j_gene: TRBJ2-7
len: 15
d_gene: NA
CDR3nt: TGTGCCAGCAGTGAGTCCACAGGGTTCACCTACGAGCAGTACTTC
CDR3aa: CASSESTGFTYEQYF

v_gene: TRBV20-1
abundance: NA
j_gene: TRBJ1-5
len: 10
d_gene: NA
CDR3nt: TGCAGTGTAGGAGGCCAGCCCCAGCATTTT
CDR3aa: CSVGGQPQHF

v_gene: TRBV16
abundance: many
j_gene: TRBJ2-5
len: 14
d_gene: TRBD1
CDR3nt: TGTGCCAGCAGTCGACAGGGGTTCCAAGAGACCCAGTACTTC
CDR3aa: CASSRQGFQETQYF

v_gene: TRBV20-1
abundance: few
j_gene: TRBJ2-5
len: 13
d_gene: NA
CDR3nt: TGCAGTGCTAGAGACACAAATCAAGAGACCCAGTACTTC
CDR3aa: CSARDTNQETQYF

v_gene: TRBV28
abundance: many
j_gene: TRBJ2-7
len: 14
d_gene: NA
CDR3nt: TGTGCCAGCGAGGCCCAGACGGGGGCCTACGAGCAGTACTTC
CDR3aa: CASEAQTGAYEQYF

v_gene: TRBV2
abundance: many
j_gene: TRBJ2-5
len: 15
d_gene: TRBD1
CDR3nt: TGTGCCAGCAGTTCTCTAACAGGGGCAGGGGAGACCCAGTACTTC
CDR3aa: CASSSLTGAGETQYF

v_gene: TRBV2
abundance: many
j_gene: TRBJ1-4
len: 15
d_gene: TRBD1
CDR3nt: TGTGCCAGCAGTGACGCACAGGGGCGCGGTGAAAAACTGTTTTTT
CDR3aa: CASSDAQGRGEKLFF